This entry describes one TCR beta chain. Its antigen is not known. The source of the sample is a study of OX40 agonist ivuxolimab in advanced cancers. Whole-study context: Patients were infused with ivuxolimab every 2 weeks at 0.01 to 10 mg/kg. It was permissible to have had prior anti-PD-1, anti-PD-L1 or anti-CTLA-4 therapy, and 40% had some.

Study-wide findings and caveats: Expanded clones belonging to CD8+ T cells outnumbered, on average, those of CD4+.

TCRdb's copy holds only in-frame clones and misses some; the assay was immunoSEQ multiplex PCR. The table includes about 58,000 clones, roughly 83% detected once. This CDR3 region has 15 residues. Between the trimmed V and J ends, which lost 0 bases and 2 bases, there was a span of 8 bases. Germline CDR1 MNHEY, CDR2 SVGAGI. This chain uses TRBV6-5 with TRBJ1-3; TRBD1 might be the D (6 bases). Sequencing used CD4+ or CD8+ T cells sorted from blood, obtained in a trial of the OX40 agonist ivuxolimab. The origin of this receptor is an adult with an advanced solid tumor such as melanoma, head and neck, liver or kidney cancer. The CDR3 is CASSYSRQAGNTIYF. In DNA, the CDR3 is TGTGCCAGCAGTTACTCCCGACAGGCTGGAAACACCATATATTTT.